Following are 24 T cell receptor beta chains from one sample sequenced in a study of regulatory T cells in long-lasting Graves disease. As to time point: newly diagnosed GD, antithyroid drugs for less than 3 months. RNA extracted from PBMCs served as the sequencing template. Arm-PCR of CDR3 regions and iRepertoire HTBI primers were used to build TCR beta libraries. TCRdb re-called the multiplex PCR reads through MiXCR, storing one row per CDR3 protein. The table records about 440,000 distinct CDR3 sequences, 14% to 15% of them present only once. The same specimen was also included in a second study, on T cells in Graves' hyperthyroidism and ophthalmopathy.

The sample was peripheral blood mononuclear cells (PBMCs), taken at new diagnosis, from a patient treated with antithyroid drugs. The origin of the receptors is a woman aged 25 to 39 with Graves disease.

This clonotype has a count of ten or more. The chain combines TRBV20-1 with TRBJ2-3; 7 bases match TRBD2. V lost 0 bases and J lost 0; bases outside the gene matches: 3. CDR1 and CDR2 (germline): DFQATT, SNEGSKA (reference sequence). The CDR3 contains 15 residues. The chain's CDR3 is CSARELAVSTDTQYF. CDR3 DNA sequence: TGCAGTGCTAGAGAGCTAGCGGTTAGCACAGATACGCAGTATTTT.

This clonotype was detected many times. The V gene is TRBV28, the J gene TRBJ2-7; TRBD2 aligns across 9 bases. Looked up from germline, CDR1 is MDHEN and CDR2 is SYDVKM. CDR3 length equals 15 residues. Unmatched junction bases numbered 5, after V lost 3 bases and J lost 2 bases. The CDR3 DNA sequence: TGTGCCAGCAGTTTGGTTGGGACTAGCCCCTACGAGCAGTACTTC. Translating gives CASSLVGTSPYEQYF.

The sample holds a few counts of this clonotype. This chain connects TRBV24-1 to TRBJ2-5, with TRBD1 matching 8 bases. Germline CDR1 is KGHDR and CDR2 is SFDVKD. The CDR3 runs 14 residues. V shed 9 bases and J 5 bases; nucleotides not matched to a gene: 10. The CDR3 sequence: CATQPTGEEETQYF. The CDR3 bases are TGTGCCACCCAGCCGACAGGGGAAGAGGAGACCCAGTACTTC.

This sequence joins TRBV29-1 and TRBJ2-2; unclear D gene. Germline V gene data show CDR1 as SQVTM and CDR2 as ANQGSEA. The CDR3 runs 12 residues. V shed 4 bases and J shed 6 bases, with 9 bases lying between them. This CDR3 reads CSVVWGPGELFF. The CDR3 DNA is TGCAGCGTTGTTTGGGGTCCCGGGGAGCTGTTTTTT.

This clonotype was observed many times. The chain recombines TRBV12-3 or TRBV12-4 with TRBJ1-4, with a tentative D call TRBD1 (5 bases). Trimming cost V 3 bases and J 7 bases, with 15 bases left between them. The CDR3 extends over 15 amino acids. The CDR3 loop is CASSFDSRVGEKLFF. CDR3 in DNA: TGTGCCAGCAGTTTTGACAGCAGGGTCGGTGAAAAACTGTTTTTT.

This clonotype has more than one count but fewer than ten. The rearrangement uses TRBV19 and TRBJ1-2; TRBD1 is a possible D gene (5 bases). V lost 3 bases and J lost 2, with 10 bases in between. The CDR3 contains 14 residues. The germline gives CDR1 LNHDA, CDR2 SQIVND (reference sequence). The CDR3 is CASSIGGNNYGYTF. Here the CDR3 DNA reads TGTGCCAGTAGTATTGGGGGTAACAACTATGGCTACACCTTC.

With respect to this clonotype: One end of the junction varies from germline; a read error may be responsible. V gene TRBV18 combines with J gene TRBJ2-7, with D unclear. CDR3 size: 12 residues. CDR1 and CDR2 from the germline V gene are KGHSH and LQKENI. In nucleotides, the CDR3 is TGTGCCAGCCCACCACCGAGTTACGAGCAGTACTTC. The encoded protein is CASPPPSYEQYF.

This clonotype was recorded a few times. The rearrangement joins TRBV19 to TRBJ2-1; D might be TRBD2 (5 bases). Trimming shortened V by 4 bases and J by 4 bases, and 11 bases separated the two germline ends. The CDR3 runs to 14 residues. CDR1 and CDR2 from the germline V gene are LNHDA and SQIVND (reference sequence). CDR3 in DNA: TGTGCCAGTAGTAAACTAGGAACTTACAATGAGCAGTTCTTC. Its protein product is CASSKLGTYNEQFF.

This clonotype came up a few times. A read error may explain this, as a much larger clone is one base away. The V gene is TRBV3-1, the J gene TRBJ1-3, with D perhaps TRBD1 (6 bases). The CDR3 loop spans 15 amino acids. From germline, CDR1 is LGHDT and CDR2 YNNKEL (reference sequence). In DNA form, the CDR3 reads TGTGCCAGCAGCCTAGGGAAGGACAGAGGAACCACCATATATTTT. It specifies CASSLGKDRGTTIYF.

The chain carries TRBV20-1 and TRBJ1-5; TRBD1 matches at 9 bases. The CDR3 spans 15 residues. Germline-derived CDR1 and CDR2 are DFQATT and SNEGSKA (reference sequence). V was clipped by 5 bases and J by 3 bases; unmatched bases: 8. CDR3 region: CSASGGTGNNQPQHF. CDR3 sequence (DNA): TGCAGTGCTTCCGGTGGGACAGGGAACAATCAGCCCCAGCATTTT.

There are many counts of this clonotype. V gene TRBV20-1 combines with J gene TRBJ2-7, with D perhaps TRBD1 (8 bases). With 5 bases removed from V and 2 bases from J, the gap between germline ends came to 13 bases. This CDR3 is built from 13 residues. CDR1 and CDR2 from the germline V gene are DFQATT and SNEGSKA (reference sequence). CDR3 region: CSAPQGGTYEQYF. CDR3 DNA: TGCAGTGCTCCACAGGGGGGGACCTACGAGCAGTACTTC.

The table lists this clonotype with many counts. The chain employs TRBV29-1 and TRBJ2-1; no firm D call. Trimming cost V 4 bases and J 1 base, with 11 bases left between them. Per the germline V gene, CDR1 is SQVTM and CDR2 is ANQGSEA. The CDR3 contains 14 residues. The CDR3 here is CSVGIRRSYNEQFF. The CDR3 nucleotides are TGCAGCGTTGGAATCCGCAGATCCTACAATGAGCAGTTCTTC.

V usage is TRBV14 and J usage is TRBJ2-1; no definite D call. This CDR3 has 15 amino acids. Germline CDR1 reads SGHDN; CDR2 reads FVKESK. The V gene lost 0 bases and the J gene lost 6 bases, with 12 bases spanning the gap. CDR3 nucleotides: TGTGCCAGCAGCCAAGAGCACGGCTCCGGCAATGAGCAGTTCTTC. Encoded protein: CASSQEHGSGNEQFF.

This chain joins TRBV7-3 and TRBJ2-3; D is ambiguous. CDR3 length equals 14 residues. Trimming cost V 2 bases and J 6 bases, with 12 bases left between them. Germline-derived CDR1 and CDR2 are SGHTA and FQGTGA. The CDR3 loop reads CASSLYRSSDTQYF. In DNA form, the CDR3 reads TGTGCCAGCAGCTTATATCGATCGAGCGATACGCAGTATTTT.

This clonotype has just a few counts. The CDR3 nucleotides read TGCAGTGCTAGAGAGGGTTCCGTGGGGAGGGCCGAGGAGACCCAGTACTTC. It yields the protein CSAREGSVGRAEETQYF. This chain links TRBV20-1 with TRBJ2-5, with 7 bases fitting TRBD2. Germline values: CDR1 DFQATT, CDR2 SNEGSKA (reference sequence). The CDR3 contains 17 residues. After removal of 0 bases from V and 5 bases from J, the junction contained 15 bases not matched to a gene.

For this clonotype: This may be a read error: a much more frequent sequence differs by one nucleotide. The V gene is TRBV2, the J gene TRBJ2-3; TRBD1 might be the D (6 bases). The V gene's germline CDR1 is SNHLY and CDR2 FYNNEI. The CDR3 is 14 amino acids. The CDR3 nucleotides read TGTGCCGGCAGGGGTCCAGGACGTAGGGATACGCAGTATTTT. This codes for CAGRGPGRRDTQYF.

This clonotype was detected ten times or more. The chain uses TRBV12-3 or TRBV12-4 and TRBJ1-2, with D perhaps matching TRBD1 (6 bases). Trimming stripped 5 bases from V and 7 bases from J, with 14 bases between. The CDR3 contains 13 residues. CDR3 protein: CASSEQGLGGYTF. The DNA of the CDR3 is TGTGCCAGCAGTGAACAGGGTTTGGGTGGCTACACCTTC.

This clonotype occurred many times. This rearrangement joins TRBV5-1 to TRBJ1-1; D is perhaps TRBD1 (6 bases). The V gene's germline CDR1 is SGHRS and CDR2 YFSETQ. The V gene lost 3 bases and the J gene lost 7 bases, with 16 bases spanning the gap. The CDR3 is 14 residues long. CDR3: CASSSDRLSLEAFF. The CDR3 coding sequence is TGCGCCAGCAGCTCAGACAGGCTTTCGCTTGAAGCTTTCTTT.

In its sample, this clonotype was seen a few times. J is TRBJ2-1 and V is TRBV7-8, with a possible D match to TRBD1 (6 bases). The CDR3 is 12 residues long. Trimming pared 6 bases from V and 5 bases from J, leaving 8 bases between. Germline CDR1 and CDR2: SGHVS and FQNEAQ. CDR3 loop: CASRDSDNEQFF. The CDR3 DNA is TGTGCCAGCAGGGACAGCGACAATGAGCAGTTCTTC.

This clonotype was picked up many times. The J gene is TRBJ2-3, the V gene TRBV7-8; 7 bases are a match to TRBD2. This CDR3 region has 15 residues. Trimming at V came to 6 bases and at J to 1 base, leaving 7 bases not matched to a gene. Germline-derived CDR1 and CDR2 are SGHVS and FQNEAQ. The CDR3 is CASREREIRTDTQYF. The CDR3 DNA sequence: TGTGCCAGCAGAGAGCGGGAAATCCGCACAGATACGCAGTATTTT.

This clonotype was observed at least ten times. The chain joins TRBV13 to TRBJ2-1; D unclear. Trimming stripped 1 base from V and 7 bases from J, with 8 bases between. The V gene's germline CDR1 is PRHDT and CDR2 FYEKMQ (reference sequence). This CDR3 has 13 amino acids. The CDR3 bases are TGTGCCAGCAGCTTAGACAGTTCGAATGAGCAGTTCTTC. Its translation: CASSLDSSNEQFF.

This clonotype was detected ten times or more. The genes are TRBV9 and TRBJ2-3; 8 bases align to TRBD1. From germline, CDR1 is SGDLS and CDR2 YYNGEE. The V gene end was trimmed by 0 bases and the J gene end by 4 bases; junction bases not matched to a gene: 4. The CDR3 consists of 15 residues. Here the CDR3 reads CASSVAGQGPDTQYF. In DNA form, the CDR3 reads TGTGCCAGCAGCGTAGCCGGACAGGGCCCAGATACGCAGTATTTT.

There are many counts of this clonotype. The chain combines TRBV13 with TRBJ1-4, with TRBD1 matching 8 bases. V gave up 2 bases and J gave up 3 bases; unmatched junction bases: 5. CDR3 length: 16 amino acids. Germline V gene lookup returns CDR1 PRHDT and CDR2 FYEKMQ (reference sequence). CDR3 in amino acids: CASSLTVTGANEKLFF. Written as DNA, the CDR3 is TGTGCCAGCAGCTTAACGGTGACAGGGGCTAATGAAAAACTGTTTTTT.

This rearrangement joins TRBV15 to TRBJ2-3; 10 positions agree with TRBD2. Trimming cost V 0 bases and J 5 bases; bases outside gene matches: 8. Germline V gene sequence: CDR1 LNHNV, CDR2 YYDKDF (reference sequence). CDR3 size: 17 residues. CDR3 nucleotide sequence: TGTGCCACCAGCAGAGATACCCTAGCGGGGGCTGGAGATACGCAGTATTTT. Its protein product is CATSRDTLAGAGDTQYF.